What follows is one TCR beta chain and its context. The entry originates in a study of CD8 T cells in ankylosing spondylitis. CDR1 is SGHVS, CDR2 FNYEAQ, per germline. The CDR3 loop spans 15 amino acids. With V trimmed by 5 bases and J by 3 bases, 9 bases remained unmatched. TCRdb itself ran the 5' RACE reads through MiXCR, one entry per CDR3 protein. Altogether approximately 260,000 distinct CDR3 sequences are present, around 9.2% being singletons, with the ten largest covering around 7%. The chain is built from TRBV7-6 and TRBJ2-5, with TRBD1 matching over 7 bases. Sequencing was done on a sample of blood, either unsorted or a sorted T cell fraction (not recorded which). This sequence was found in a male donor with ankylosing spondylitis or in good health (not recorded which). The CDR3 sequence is CASSKRQGLEETQYF. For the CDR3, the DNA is TGTGCCAGCAGCAAAAGACAGGGTTTGGAAGAGACCCAGTACTTC.